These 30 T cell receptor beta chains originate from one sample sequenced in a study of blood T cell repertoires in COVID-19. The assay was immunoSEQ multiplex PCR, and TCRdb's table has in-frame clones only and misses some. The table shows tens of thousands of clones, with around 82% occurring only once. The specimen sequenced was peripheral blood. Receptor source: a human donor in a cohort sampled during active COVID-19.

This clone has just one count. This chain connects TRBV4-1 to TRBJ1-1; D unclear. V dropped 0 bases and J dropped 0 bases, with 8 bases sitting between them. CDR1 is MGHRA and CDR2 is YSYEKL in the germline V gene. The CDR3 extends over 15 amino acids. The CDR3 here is CASSQEGTMNTEAFF. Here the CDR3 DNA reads TGCGCCAGCAGCCAAGAGGGCACCATGAACACTGAAGCTTTCTTT.

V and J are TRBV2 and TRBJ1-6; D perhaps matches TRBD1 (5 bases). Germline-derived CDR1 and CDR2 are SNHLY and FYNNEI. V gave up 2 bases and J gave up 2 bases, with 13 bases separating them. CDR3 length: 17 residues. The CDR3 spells CASSEPPGFTYNSPLHF. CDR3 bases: TGTGCCAGCAGTGAACCCCCAGGGTTCACCTATAATTCACCCCTCCACTTT. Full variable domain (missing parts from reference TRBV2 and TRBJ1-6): EPEVTQTPSHQVTQMGQEVILRCVPISNHLYFYWYRQILGQKVEFLVSFYNNEISEKSEIFDDQFSVERPDGSNFTLKIRSTKLEDSAMYFCASSEPPGFTYNSPLHFGNGTRLTVT.

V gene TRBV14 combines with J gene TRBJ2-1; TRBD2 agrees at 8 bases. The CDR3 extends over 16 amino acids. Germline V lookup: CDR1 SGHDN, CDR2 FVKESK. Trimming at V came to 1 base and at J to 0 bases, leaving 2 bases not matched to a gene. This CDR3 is CASSQGGTSSYNEQFF. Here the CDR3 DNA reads TGTGCCAGCAGCCAAGGAGGGACTAGCTCCTACAATGAGCAGTTCTTC.

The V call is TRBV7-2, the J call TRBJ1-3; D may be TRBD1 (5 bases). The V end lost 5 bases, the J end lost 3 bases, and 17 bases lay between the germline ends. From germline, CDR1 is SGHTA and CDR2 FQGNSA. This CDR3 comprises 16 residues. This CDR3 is CASSLRRGIVGNTIYF. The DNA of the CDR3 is TGTGCCAGCAGCCTTAGACGGGGGATTGTTGGAAACACCATATATTTT.

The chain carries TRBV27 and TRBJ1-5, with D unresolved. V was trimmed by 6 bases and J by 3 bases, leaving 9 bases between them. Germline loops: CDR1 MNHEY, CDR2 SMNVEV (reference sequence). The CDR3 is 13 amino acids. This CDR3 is CASSLEPNQPQHF. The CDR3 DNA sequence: TGTGCCAGCAGCCTGGAGCCCAATCAGCCCCAGCATTTT.

The DNA of the CDR3 is TGTGCCAGCAGTTCCCCCCGACTAGTTGCGCAGTATTTT. Amino acids: CASSSPRLVAQYF. This chain joins TRBV27 and TRBJ2-3, with D possibly matching TRBD2 (6 bases). This CDR3 region has 13 residues. The germline gives CDR1 MNHEY, CDR2 SMNVEV (reference sequence). The V end was cut by 4 bases, the J end by 10 bases, with 15 bases between.

The CDR3 nucleotides read TGCGCCAGCAATCCGACAGCGATTGGACAGGGAGGATCGGAAGGCGAAAAACTGTTTTTT. Its protein is CASNPTAIGQGGSEGEKLFF. The genes are TRBV5-1 and TRBJ1-4; 8 bases map to TRBD1. V was pared by 6 bases and J by 8 bases, with 27 bases of the junction left unmatched. The CDR3 loop spans 20 amino acids. Per the germline V gene, CDR1 is SGHRS and CDR2 is YFSETQ. Together with reference TRBV5-1 and TRBJ1-4, the CDR3 gives the full variable domain: KAGVTQTPRYLIKTRGQQVTLSCSPISGHRSVSWYQQTPGQGLQFLFEYFSETQRNKGNFPGRFSGRQFSNSRSEMNVSTLELGDSALYLCASNPTAIGQGGSEGEKLFFGSGTQLSVL.

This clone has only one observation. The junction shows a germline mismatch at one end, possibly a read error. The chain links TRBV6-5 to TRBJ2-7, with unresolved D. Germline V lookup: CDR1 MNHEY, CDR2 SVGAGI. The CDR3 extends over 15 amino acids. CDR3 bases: TGTGCCAGCAGTGACTCCCCGAGCGTGTTCTACGAGCAGTACTTC. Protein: CASSDSPSVFYEQYF.

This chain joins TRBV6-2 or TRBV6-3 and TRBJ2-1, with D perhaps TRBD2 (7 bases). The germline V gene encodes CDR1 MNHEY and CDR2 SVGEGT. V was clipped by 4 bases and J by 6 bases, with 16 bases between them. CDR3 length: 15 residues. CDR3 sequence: CASSSPGGGSNEQFF. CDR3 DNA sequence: TGTGCCAGCAGTTCCCCCGGGGGCGGGAGCAATGAGCAGTTCTTC.

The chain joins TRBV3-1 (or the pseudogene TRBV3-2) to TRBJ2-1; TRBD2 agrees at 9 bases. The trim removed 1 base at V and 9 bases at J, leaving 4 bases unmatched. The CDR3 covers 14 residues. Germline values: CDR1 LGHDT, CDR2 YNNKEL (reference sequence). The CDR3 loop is CASSQASGISEQFF. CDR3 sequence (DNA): TGTGCCAGCAGCCAAGCTAGCGGGATATCTGAGCAGTTCTTC.

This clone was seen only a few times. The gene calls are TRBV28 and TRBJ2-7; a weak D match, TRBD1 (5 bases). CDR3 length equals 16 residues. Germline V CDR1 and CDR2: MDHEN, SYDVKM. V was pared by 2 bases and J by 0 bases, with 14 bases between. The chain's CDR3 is CASSLTPRALSYEQYF. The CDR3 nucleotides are TGTGCCAGCAGTTTAACTCCCAGGGCCCTCTCCTACGAGCAGTACTTC.

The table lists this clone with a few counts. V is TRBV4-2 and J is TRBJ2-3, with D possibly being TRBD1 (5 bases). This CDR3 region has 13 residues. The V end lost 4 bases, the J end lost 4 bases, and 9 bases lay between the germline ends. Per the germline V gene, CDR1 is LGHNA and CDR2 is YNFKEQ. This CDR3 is CASSREGADTQYF. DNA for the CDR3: TGTGCCAGCAGCCGAGAAGGGGCAGATACGCAGTATTTT.

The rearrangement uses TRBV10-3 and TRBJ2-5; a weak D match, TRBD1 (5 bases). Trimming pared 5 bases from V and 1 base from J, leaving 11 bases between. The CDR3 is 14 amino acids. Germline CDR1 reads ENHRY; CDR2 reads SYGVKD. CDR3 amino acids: CAISPLQGQETQYF. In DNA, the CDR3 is TGTGCCATCAGTCCTTTGCAGGGCCAAGAGACCCAGTACTTC.

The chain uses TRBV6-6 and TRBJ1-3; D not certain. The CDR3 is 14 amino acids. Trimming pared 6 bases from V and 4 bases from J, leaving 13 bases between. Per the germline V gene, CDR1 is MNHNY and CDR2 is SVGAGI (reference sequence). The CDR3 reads CASRLRGAGNTIYF. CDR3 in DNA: TGTGCCAGCAGACTCCGGGGAGCAGGAAACACCATATATTTT.

The CDR3 coding sequence is TGTGCCAGCAGCACCCGACAGGGACGGTACGAGCAGTACTTC. It specifies CASSTRQGRYEQYF. The gene calls are TRBV21-1 and TRBJ2-7; TRBD1 is taken as the D call from the table, unchecked against the DNA. TRBV21-1 is recorded as a pseudogene. There are 14 residues in the CDR3.

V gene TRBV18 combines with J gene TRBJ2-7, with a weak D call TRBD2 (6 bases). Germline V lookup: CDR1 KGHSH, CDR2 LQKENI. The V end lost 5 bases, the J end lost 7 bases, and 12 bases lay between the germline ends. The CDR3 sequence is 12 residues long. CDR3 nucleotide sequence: TGTGCCAGCTCATCCTTCGGAGGGGAGCAGTACTTC. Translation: CASSSFGGEQYF.

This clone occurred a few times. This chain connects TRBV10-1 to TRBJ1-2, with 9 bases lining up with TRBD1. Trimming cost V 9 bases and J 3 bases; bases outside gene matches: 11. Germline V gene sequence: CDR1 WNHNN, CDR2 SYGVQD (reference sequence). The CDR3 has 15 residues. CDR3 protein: CARRPGQGADYGYTF. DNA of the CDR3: TGCGCCAGGAGACCGGGACAGGGAGCGGACTATGGCTACACCTTC.

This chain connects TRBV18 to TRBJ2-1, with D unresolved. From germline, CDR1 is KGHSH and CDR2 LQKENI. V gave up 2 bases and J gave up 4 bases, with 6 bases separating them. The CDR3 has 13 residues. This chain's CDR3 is CASSPRLYNEQFF. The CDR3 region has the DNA TGTGCCAGCTCACCAAGACTTTACAATGAGCAGTTCTTC.

Here the CDR3 reads CASSSPGGANEKLFF. CDR3 nucleotides: TGTGCCAGCAGTTCCCCGGGGGGGGCTAATGAAAAACTGTTTTTT. V usage is TRBV27 and J usage is TRBJ1-4, with a weak D call TRBD1 (5 bases). Trimming took off 4 bases at V and 3 bases at J, with 12 bases between the two ends. The CDR3 extends over 15 amino acids. CDR1 and CDR2 from the germline V gene are MNHEY and SMNVEV (reference sequence).

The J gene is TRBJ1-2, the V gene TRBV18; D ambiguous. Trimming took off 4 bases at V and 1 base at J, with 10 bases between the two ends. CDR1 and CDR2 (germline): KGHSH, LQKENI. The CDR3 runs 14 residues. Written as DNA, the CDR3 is TGTGCCAGCTCACAAGCCGGAGTTAACTATGGCTACACCTTC. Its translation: CASSQAGVNYGYTF.

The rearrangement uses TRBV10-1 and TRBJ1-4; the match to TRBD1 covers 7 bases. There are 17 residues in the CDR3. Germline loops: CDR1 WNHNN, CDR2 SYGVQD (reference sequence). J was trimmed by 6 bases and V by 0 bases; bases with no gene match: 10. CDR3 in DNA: TGCGCCAGCAGTGAGTCCCCACCGACAGGGATTGATGAAAAACTGTTTTTT. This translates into CASSESPPTGIDEKLFF.

The CDR3, as DNA: TGTGCCAGCAGCACACAGGGGGACTCTGGAAACACCATATATTTT. It codes for CASSTQGDSGNTIYF. The chain has TRBV6-5 and TRBJ1-3, with 8 bases matching TRBD1. V was clipped by 6 bases and J by 0 bases; unmatched bases: 4. Germline loops: CDR1 MNHEY, CDR2 SVGAGI. This CDR3 comprises 15 residues.

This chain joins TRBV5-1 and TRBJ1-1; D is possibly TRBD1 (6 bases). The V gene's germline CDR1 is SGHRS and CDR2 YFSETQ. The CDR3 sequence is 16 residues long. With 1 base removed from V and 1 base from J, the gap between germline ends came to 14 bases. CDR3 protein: CASSLLSGQPNTEAFF. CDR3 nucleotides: TGCGCCAGCAGCTTGTTATCCGGACAGCCGAACACTGAAGCTTTCTTT. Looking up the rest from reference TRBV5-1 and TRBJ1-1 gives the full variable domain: KAGVTQTPRYLIKTRGQQVTLSCSPISGHRSVSWYQQTPGQGLQFLFEYFSETQRNKGNFPGRFSGRQFSNSRSEMNVSTLELGDSALYLCASSLLSGQPNTEAFFGQGTRLTVV.

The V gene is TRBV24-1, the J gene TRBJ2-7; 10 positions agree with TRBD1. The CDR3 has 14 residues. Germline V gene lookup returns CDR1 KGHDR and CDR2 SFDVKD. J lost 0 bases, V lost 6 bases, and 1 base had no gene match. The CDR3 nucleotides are TGTGCCACCAGTTGGGACAGGGGCTCCTACGAGCAGTACTTC. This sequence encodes CATSWDRGSYEQYF.

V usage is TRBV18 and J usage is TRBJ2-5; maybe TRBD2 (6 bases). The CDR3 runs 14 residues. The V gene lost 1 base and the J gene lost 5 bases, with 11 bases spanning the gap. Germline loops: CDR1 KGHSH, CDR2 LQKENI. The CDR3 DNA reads TGTGCCAGCTCACCACGGGGGGAAGGCGAGACCCAGTACTTC. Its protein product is CASSPRGEGETQYF.

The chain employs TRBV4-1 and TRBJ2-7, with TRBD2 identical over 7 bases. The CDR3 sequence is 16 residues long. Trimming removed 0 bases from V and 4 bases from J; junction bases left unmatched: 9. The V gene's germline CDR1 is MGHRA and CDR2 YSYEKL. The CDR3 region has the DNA TGCGCCAGCAGCCAAGATCTTGACGGGAGGATGTACGAGCAGTACTTC. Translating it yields CASSQDLDGRMYEQYF.

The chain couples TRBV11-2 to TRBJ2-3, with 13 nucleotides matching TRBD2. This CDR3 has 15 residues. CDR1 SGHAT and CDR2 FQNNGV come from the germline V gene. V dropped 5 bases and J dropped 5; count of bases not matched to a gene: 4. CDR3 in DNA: TGTGCCAGCAGCCCCGGACTAGCGGGGGTAGATACGCAGTATTTT. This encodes CASSPGLAGVDTQYF.

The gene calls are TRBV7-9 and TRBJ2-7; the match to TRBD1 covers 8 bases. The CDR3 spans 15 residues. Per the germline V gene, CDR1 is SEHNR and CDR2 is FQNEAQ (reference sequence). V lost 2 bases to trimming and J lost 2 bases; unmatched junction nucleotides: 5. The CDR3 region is CASSLSRTGTYEQYF. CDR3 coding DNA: TGTGCCAGCAGCTTATCTAGGACAGGGACCTACGAGCAGTACTTC.

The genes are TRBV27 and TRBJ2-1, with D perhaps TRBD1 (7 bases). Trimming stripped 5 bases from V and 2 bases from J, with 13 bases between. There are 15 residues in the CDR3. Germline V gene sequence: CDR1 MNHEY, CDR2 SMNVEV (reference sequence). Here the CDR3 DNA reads TGTGCCAGCAGTCTTCCAGGGGGGCCCTACAATGAGCAGTTCTTC. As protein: CASSLPGGPYNEQFF.

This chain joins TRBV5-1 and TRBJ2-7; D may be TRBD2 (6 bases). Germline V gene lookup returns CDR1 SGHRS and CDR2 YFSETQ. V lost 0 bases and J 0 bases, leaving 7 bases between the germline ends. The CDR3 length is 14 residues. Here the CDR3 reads CASSLDGSSYEQYF. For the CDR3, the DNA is TGCGCCAGCAGCTTGGACGGGAGCTCCTACGAGCAGTACTTC.